The clone carrying this T cell receptor beta chain was counted only a few times. Its cognate antigen is unknown. V was trimmed by 0 bases and J by 0 bases, leaving 6 bases between them. The germline V gene has CDR1 LGHNA and CDR2 YSLEER. The CDR3 contains 16 residues. The data are from a study of response to subunit inactivated influenza vaccine. Findings and caveats of the study: It was suggested by the authors that few new T cells are recruited by each seasonal influenza vaccination.

One entry per CDR3 protein, called by TCRdb with MiXCR from the RT-PCR reads. The sample yields 500,000 to 600,000 distinct CDR3 sequences, about 15% seen once. Here the sequenced sample was CD4+ T cells sorted from PBMCs, taken around 25 months after vaccination. This TCR derives from a man between 50 and 75 years old who received an inactivated influenza vaccine. The chain is built from TRBV4-3 and TRBJ1-6; D unclear. The CDR3 nucleotides read TGCGCCAGCAGCCAAGAGTCGAGCTCCTATAATTCACCCCTCCACTTT. It codes for CASSQESSSYNSPLHF.